This TCR beta chain was identified in a study of T cell responses to AZD1222 COVID-19 vaccine. Turning to the study itself: Researchers grouped second doses given at about 4 or about 12 weeks into one pool. General study points: Unmutated variant regions reportedly attract nearly half of all spike-specific TCRs. No repertoire was sampled before or during the peak T cell response, only after it. Donors were largely white British and mainly female; clonal diversity was possibly underestimated.

The CDR3 has 19 residues. J lost 0 bases, V lost 6 bases, and 8 bases had no gene match. The germline V gene has CDR1 ENHRY and CDR2 SYGVKD. As concerns this clone: The antigen remains unidentified.

The assay was immunoSEQ multiplex PCR, and TCRdb's table has in-frame clones only and misses some. The sample contains 140,000 or so clones, more than 90% of which appear only once. The V and J genes are TRBV10-3 and TRBJ2-1; 16 bases are a match to TRBD2. The source material was peripheral blood, sampled on day 0 of AZD1222 vaccination. The clonotype was recovered from an adult in good health. This CDR3 reads CAISRSGTSGRASYNEQFF. In DNA, the CDR3 is TGTGCCATCAGCAGATCCGGGACTAGCGGGAGGGCCTCCTACAATGAGCAGTTCTTC.